This T cell receptor (beta chain) appears in the sequencing data of a study of early T cells in non-severe SARS-CoV-2 infection. Germline loops: CDR1 SGHRS, CDR2 YFSETQ. The CDR3 consists of 16 residues. With V trimmed by 1 base and J by 14 bases, 14 bases remained unmatched. Attached unique molecular identifiers marked individual cDNA molecules. TCRdb processed the 5' RACE reads anew with MiXCR; each CDR3 protein has one entry. This repertoire shows about 27,000 distinct CDR3 sequences, roughly 3% found once; its top ten account for 0.72%. At least ten counts were recorded for this clonotype. The clonotype originates from an adult who was a healthcare worker with PCR-confirmed SARS-CoV-2 infection or an uninfected control (not recorded which). The material sequenced was whole blood. V is TRBV5-1 and J is TRBJ1-6; 8 bases fit TRBD1. In DNA, the CDR3 is TGCGCCAGCAGCTTGATGGGGACAGGTTCCCAGCGTGCCCTCCACTTT. This encodes CASSLMGTGSQRALHF.